This is a list of T cell receptor beta chains from one sample in a study of blood T cells in healthy people across ages. MiXCR was run by TCRdb on the 5' RACE reads, yielding one entry per CDR3 protein. The repertoire has 780,000 or so distinct CDR3 sequences, about 53% of them found once; the top ten carry around 40%. The source material was blood. Receptors were obtained from a man older than 75 in good health. Each CDR3 is given without its conserved first and last residue.

V,J,CDR3
TRBV19,TRBJ1-1,ASSLRLGNTEAF
TRBV29-1,TRBJ2-7,SAATGPLYEQY
TRBV27,TRBJ1-6,ATTSGGSPLH
TRBV3-1,TRBJ2-3,ASSPGAGTDTQY
TRBV5-1,-,ASSLQGLNEQY
TRBV9,TRBJ2-3,ASSVDPWTGITDTQY
TRBV14,TRBJ1-1,ASSQDLPSEAF
TRBV29-1,TRBJ2-7,SVVQGAAYEQY
TRBV5-1,TRBJ2-1,ASSPAGQGVFYNEQF
TRBV20-1,TRBJ2-7,SGGPIPYEQY
TRBV27,TRBJ1-2,ASSPPGRTGSGYT
TRBV6-1,TRBJ2-7,ASSEAGGTYEQY
TRBV29-1,TRBJ1-2,SVGRGWEGYT
TRBV11-2,TRBJ2-1,ASSPQGGLSYNEQF
TRBV20-1,TRBJ2-5,SAPGLNEQY
TRBV20-1,TRBJ2-1,SARDAWGAGGNNEQF
TRBV7-6,TRBJ1-2,ASSLALLTGADYGYT
TRBV12-3/TRBV12-4,TRBJ2-5,ASSHRTSGILQETQY
TRBV29-1,TRBJ1-2,SVDSAGYT
TRBV7-2,TRBJ2-1,ASSLVRGSSGSYEQF
TRBV27,TRBJ1-2,ASSPTVMGGYT
TRBV24-1,TRBJ2-4,ATSERPLAGGSKNIQY
TRBV7-2,TRBJ2-3,ASSLQRRYAY
TRBV5-1,TRBJ1-4,ASSLPAGGSNEKLF
TRBV3-1,TRBJ2-1,ASSQDGPGTVDEQF
TRBV7-9,TRBJ2-7,ANSLSGSSYEQY
TRBV3-1,TRBJ2-3,ASSQDLEGRDTQY
TRBV3-1,TRBJ1-4,ASSQIIWRDRPTNEKLF
TRBV7-6,TRBJ2-5,ASSLTGQGARETQY
TRBV3-1,TRBJ1-2,ASSQRGNYGYT
TRBV7-2,TRBJ2-2,ASSLGLAEGSGELF
TRBV20-1,TRBJ2-3,SAKRAGEGLSTDTQY
TRBV6-5,TRBJ2-5,ASSPSGQGGQETQY
TRBV20-1,TRBJ2-7,SAGGVEQY
TRBV20-1,TRBJ2-1,SATFSRLSSYNEQF
TRBV10-3,TRBJ1-4,AISDRDSREKLF
TRBV20-1,TRBJ2-7,SAGEGGSFPEQY